The 30 T cell receptor beta chains below come from one sample, sequenced in a study of cytotoxic CD8 clonotypes in ibrutinib-treated CLL. Repertoires were generated with immunoSEQ multiplex PCR, while TCRdb's copy carries only in-frame clones and drops some. The sample lists about 6,000 clones, approximately 72% occurring once. Source: PBMCs, taken before ibrutinib treatment. These receptors were obtained from a human donor with chronic lymphocytic leukemia.

V is TRBV5-1 and J is TRBJ1-6; 8 bases fit TRBD1. The CDR3 length is 16 residues. J was trimmed by 8 bases and V by 4 bases; bases with no gene match: 11. The germline CDR1 and CDR2 sequences are SGHRS and YFSETQ. The CDR3 DNA reads as TGCGCCAGCAGCGCGCAGGGGGCACCTACGGATTCACCCCTCCACTTT. It yields the protein CASSAQGAPTDSPLHF.

This chain uses TRBV4-2 with TRBJ1-3; 7 bases line up with TRBD1. In germline, CDR1 is LGHNA, CDR2 YNFKEQ. The CDR3 contains 18 residues. The J segment lost 2 bases and the V segment lost 0 bases, leaving 10 bases of the junction unmatched. DNA for the CDR3: TGTGCCAGCAGCCAAGACCCCCCCAGACAGGGTACTGGAAACACCATATATTTT. Amino acids: CASSQDPPRQGTGNTIYF.

The rearrangement joins TRBV5-6 to TRBJ2-6, with TRBD2 as a possible D gene (5 bases). The CDR3 totals 16 residues. The ends were cut back, 2 bases at V and 2 bases at J, with 11 bases in the middle. Per the germline V gene, CDR1 is SGHDT and CDR2 is YYEEEE. Written as DNA, the CDR3 is TGTGCCAGCAGCTTCCCTAGCAGAACTGGGGCCAACGTCCTGACTTTC. It codes for CASSFPSRTGANVLTF.

The table lists this clone with a few counts. The chain carries TRBV5-6 and TRBJ1-5; 9 positions agree with TRBD1. The germline gives CDR1 SGHDT, CDR2 YYEEEE. V was clipped by 4 bases and J by 7 bases; unmatched bases: 9. This CDR3 is built from 15 residues. The CDR3 loop reads CASSPWDRADQPQHF. In nucleotides, the CDR3 is TGTGCCAGCAGCCCCTGGGACAGGGCTGACCAGCCCCAGCATTTT.

This clone was detected a few times. CDR3 coding DNA: TGTGCCAGCAGTAGGGAACTAGCGGGAGGGACGCAGTATTTT. This translates into CASSRELAGGTQYF. V and J are TRBV2 and TRBJ2-3; 13 bases align to TRBD2. V dropped 5 bases and J dropped 9; count of bases not matched to a gene: 5. From germline, CDR1 is SNHLY and CDR2 FYNNEI. The CDR3 length is 14 residues.

V is TRBV19 and J is TRBJ2-7; TRBD2 is a possible D gene (6 bases). This CDR3 has 16 amino acids. Germline loops: CDR1 LNHDA, CDR2 SQIVND (reference sequence). Trimming took off 3 bases at V and 0 bases at J, with 15 bases between the two ends. DNA for the CDR3: TGTGCCAGTAGTATTTGGGAACCGGGACTCTCCTACGAGCAGTACTTC. Translation gives CASSIWEPGLSYEQYF. The full variable domain, its missing parts supplied by reference TRBV19 and TRBJ2-7, is DGGITQSPKYLFRKEGQNVTLSCEQNLNHDAMYWYRQDPGQGLRLIYYSQIVNDFQKGDIAEGYSVSREKKESFPLTVTSAQKNPTAFYLCASSIWEPGLSYEQYFGPGTRLTVT.

This clone turned up a few times. CDR3 DNA sequence: TGTGCCTGGAGTACTGGAGGGCAACGGTTCTTC. Translated, it gives CAWSTGGQRFF. The chain uses TRBV30 and TRBJ2-1, with D possibly being TRBD2 (6 bases). The CDR3 consists of 11 residues. V was pared by 2 bases and J by 15 bases, with 14 bases between. Per the germline V gene, CDR1 is GTSNPN and CDR2 is SVGIG (reference sequence).

This chain uses TRBV19 with TRBJ1-1; no firm D call. This CDR3 is 12 amino acids long. In germline, CDR1 is LNHDA, CDR2 SQIVND (reference sequence). Trimming took 5 bases from V and 8 from J, leaving 12 bases between them. The CDR3 DNA sequence: TGTGCCAGTAGTTCGAGGGCGTCCGAAGCTTTCTTT. Protein product: CASSSRASEAFF.

Turning to this clone: Other DNA sequences from this sample encode an identical CDR3 as well. The genes are TRBV7-3 and TRBJ2-5; TRBD2 aligns across 8 bases. V was clipped by 3 bases and J by 5 bases; unmatched bases: 2. The germline CDR1 and CDR2 sequences are SGHTA and FQGTGA. This CDR3 spans 13 amino acids. CDR3 nucleotides: TGTGCCAGCAGCTTCCGGGAGGGCGAGACCCAGTACTTC. Translating it yields CASSFREGETQYF.

The chain uses TRBV4-1 and TRBJ2-7, with a possible D match to TRBD2 (5 bases). Germline CDR1 MGHRA, CDR2 YSYEKL. The V and J ends lost 0 bases and 2 bases respectively, with 11 bases between them. This CDR3 has 15 residues. CDR3 sequence reads: CASSQDSSGTYEQYF. In DNA form, the CDR3 reads TGCGCCAGCAGCCAAGATTCTTCCGGGACCTACGAGCAGTACTTC.

The genes are TRBV19 and TRBJ2-7, with 7 bases lining up with TRBD1. The CDR3 length is 14 residues. Trimming at V came to 6 bases and at J to 3 bases, leaving 8 bases not matched to a gene. Germline values: CDR1 LNHDA, CDR2 SQIVND (reference sequence). CDR3 amino acids: CASRSTGQHYEQYF. The CDR3 region has the DNA TGTGCCAGTAGGAGTACGGGACAGCACTACGAGCAGTACTTC. Full variable domain (rest looked up from reference TRBV19 and TRBJ2-7): DGGITQSPKYLFRKEGQNVTLSCEQNLNHDAMYWYRQDPGQGLRLIYYSQIVNDFQKGDIAEGYSVSREKKESFPLTVTSAQKNPTAFYLCASRSTGQHYEQYFGPGTRLTVT.

A single count supports this clone. The V and J genes are TRBV30 and TRBJ2-7, with D possibly TRBD2 on 6 matching bases. The CDR3 loop spans 14 amino acids. Looked up from germline, CDR1 is GTSNPN and CDR2 is SVGIG (reference sequence). Trimming left V 6 bases short and J 1 base short, with 16 bases between. The CDR3 loop is CACSKSGQSYEQYF. The CDR3 bases are TGTGCCTGCAGCAAAAGCGGGCAGTCCTACGAGCAGTACTTC.

The chain uses TRBV7-6 and TRBJ2-5, with TRBD1 identical over 9 bases. Unmatched junction bases numbered 6, after V lost 0 bases and J lost 4 bases. The V gene's germline CDR1 is SGHVS and CDR2 FNYEAQ. This CDR3 comprises 16 residues. The CDR3 sequence: CASSLAITGGRETQYF. CDR3 bases: TGTGCCAGCAGCTTAGCAATAACAGGGGGCCGAGAGACCCAGTACTTC. Based on the CDR3 plus reference TRBV7-6 and TRBJ2-5, the full variable domain is GAGVSQSPRYKVTKRGQDVALRCDPISGHVSLYWYRQALGQGPEFLTYFNYEAQQDKSGLPNDRFSAERPEGSISTLTIQRTEQRDSAMYRCASSLAITGGRETQYFGPGTRLLVL.

The chain has TRBV2 and TRBJ2-1; D gene uncertain. The CDR3 consists of 13 residues. Germline-derived CDR1 and CDR2 are SNHLY and FYNNEI. Trimming shortened V by 8 bases and J by 0 bases, and 8 bases separated the two germline ends. The CDR3 loop is CASRGTSYNEQFF. The CDR3 DNA reads TGTGCCAGCCGCGGCACCTCCTACAATGAGCAGTTCTTC.

The V gene is TRBV29-1, the J gene TRBJ1-2, with D uncertain. With 4 bases removed from V and 1 base from J, the gap between germline ends came to 7 bases. This CDR3 is built from 12 residues. The germline V gene has CDR1 SQVTM and CDR2 ANQGSEA. The CDR3 nucleotides read TGCAGCGTTGTGGACCTTAACTATGGCTACACCTTC. It encodes CSVVDLNYGYTF.

The CDR3 here is CASSGGDLAKNIQYF. CDR3 nucleotide sequence: TGCGCCAGCAGTGGAGGAGATTTAGCCAAAAACATTCAGTACTTC. The chain uses TRBV5-1 and TRBJ2-4, with D perhaps TRBD2 (5 bases). Germline CDR1 reads SGHRS; CDR2 reads YFSETQ. Between the trimmed V and J ends, which lost 5 bases and 0 bases, there was a span of 12 bases. The CDR3 is made up of 15 amino acids.

The chain uses TRBV2 and TRBJ2-3, with TRBD2 matching 8 bases. Per germline, CDR1 SNHLY and CDR2 FYNNEI. There are 13 residues in the CDR3. Unmatched junction bases numbered 5, after V lost 6 bases and J lost 6 bases. CDR3: CASSGREADTQYF. CDR3 DNA sequence: TGTGCCAGCAGCGGGAGGGAGGCGGATACGCAGTATTTT.

The chain is built from TRBV11-2 and TRBJ2-6, with unresolved D. V was clipped by 4 bases and J by 5 bases, with 18 bases between them. The CDR3 covers 17 residues. Germline V gene lookup returns CDR1 SGHAT and CDR2 FQNNGV. Written as DNA, the CDR3 is TGTGCCAGCAGCTGTAGGAAGCAACAAAGTCGGGCCAACGTCCTGACTTTC. Translation: CASSCRKQQSRANVLTF.

The gene calls are TRBV5-1 and TRBJ2-7; TRBD2 is a possible D gene (5 bases). Trimming cost V 4 bases and J 8 bases, with 16 bases left between them. This CDR3 has 13 amino acids. CDR1 is SGHRS, CDR2 YFSETQ, per germline. The CDR3 is CASSLPREYKQYF. DNA for the CDR3: TGCGCCAGCAGCCTCCCCCGGGAATATAAGCAGTACTTC.

The chain joins TRBV19 to TRBJ1-2; D is uncertain. With 1 base removed from V and 4 bases from J, the gap between germline ends came to 7 bases. Per germline, CDR1 LNHDA and CDR2 SQIVND (reference sequence). This CDR3 region has 13 residues. In DNA form, the CDR3 reads TGTGCCAGTAGTATAGTTGTGGCCTATGGCTACACCTTC. Residues: CASSIVVAYGYTF.

This chain uses TRBV7-8 with TRBJ2-7, with 12 bases that match TRBD2. The junction had 8 bases not matched to a gene; V was cut back by 5 bases and J by 3 bases. Germline V lookup: CDR1 SGHVS, CDR2 FQNEAQ. This CDR3 contains 16 residues. CDR3 residues: CASSPRTSGTSYEQYF. CDR3 DNA sequence: TGTGCCAGCAGCCCGCGGACTAGCGGGACAAGCTACGAGCAGTACTTC.

J is TRBJ1-5 and V is TRBV21-1; the D call in the table, TRBD1, was not verified against the DNA. TRBV21-1 is a pseudogene segment. The CDR3 totals 16 residues. The CDR3 is CASSKGPGPSNQPQHF. The CDR3 DNA follows: TGTGCCAGCAGCAAAGGCCCAGGGCCCAGCAATCAGCCCCAGCATTTT.

V is TRBV28 and J is TRBJ2-3; 9 bases are a match to TRBD2. Per the germline V gene, CDR1 is MDHEN and CDR2 is SYDVKM. CDR3 size: 18 residues. V lost 7 bases, J lost 1 base, and 15 bases stayed unmatched. The CDR3 here is CASTEPPFSGSGTDTQYF. CDR3 nucleotides: TGTGCCAGCACCGAACCCCCGTTTAGCGGGAGCGGCACAGATACGCAGTATTTT.

The CDR3 loop is CASSDFSVGVLTGELFF. The CDR3 DNA is TGCGCCAGCAGTGATTTTTCCGTCGGGGTCCTCACCGGGGAGCTGTTTTTT. The V gene is TRBV10-2, the J gene TRBJ2-2; a weak D match, TRBD2 (5 bases). V gave up 3 bases and J gave up 4 bases, with 18 bases separating them. CDR3 length: 17 residues. The germline gives CDR1 WSHSY, CDR2 SAAADI.

The chain links TRBV9 to TRBJ2-2, with D maybe TRBD2 (6 bases). V was trimmed by 0 bases and J by 3 bases, leaving 6 bases between them. Germline values: CDR1 SGDLS, CDR2 YYNGEE. The CDR3 covers 14 residues. The CDR3 loop reads CASSVAGDTGELFF. For the CDR3, the DNA is TGTGCCAGCAGCGTAGCGGGAGACACCGGGGAGCTGTTTTTT. The full variable domain, its missing parts supplied by reference TRBV9 and TRBJ2-2, is DSGVTQTPKHLITATGQRVTLRCSPRSGDLSVYWYQQSLDQGLQFLIQYYNGEERAKGNILERFSAQQFPDLHSELNLSSLELGDSALYFCASSVAGDTGELFFGEGSRLTVL.

This clone occurred a few times. V and J are TRBV19 and TRBJ2-6, with TRBD1 matching over 7 bases. The CDR3 consists of 15 residues. Germline trimming cut 11 bases from V and 0 bases from J; bases unmatched to any gene: 7. Germline V lookup: CDR1 LNHDA, CDR2 SQIVND (reference sequence). CDR3 sequence reads: CACRDSVSGANVLTF. Written as DNA, the CDR3 is TGTGCCTGCCGGGACAGCGTCTCTGGGGCCAACGTCCTGACTTTC.

The gene calls are TRBV27 and TRBJ1-2; 8 bases agree with TRBD1. After removal of 5 bases from V and 4 bases from J, the junction contained 12 bases not matched to a gene. The germline V gene has CDR1 MNHEY and CDR2 SMNVEV (reference sequence). The CDR3 has 16 residues. CDR3 coding DNA: TGTGCCAGCAGTCTACGAGGACAGGGTATGAGCTATGGCTACACCTTC. It specifies CASSLRGQGMSYGYTF.

The chain joins TRBV19 to TRBJ2-5; no clear D gene. V lost 3 bases, J lost 0 bases, and 8 bases lay in between. The CDR3 runs 14 residues. Germline CDR1 reads LNHDA; CDR2 reads SQIVND (reference sequence). The CDR3 bases are TGTGCCAGTAGTATGTGGCAGGACCAAGAGACCCAGTACTTC. Amino acid sequence: CASSMWQDQETQYF.

In its sample, this clone was seen once. The genes are TRBV9 and TRBJ2-3, with 11 bases that match TRBD2. V gave up 6 bases and J gave up 2 bases; unmatched junction bases: 32. Germline CDR1 reads SGDLS; CDR2 reads YYNGEE. The CDR3 sequence is 24 residues long. The CDR3 loop is CASTPWSWRGDPGTSGTVTDTQYF. CDR3 nucleotides: TGTGCCAGCACCCCCTGGTCGTGGAGGGGGGACCCCGGGACTAGCGGAACGGTCACAGATACGCAGTATTTT. Together with reference TRBV9 and TRBJ2-3, the CDR3 gives the full variable domain: DSGVTQTPKHLITATGQRVTLRCSPRSGDLSVYWYQQSLDQGLQFLIQYYNGEERAKGNILERFSAQQFPDLHSELNLSSLELGDSALYFCASTPWSWRGDPGTSGTVTDTQYFGPGTRLTVL.

The chain is built from TRBV4-3 and TRBJ1-2; maybe TRBD1 (5 bases). The CDR3 runs to 15 residues. Trimming took 0 bases from V and 3 from J, leaving 11 bases between them. Germline CDR1 reads LGHNA; CDR2 reads YSLEER. CDR3 DNA: TGCGCCAGCAGCCAAGAGACCGGGACCGACTATGGCTACACCTTC. As protein: CASSQETGTDYGYTF.